These T cell receptor beta chains were read from a single sample in a study of PD-L1 blockade in urothelial cancer. Generated by immunoSEQ multiplex PCR, the TCRdb table keeps only in-frame clones and is missing some. The sample holds some 79,000 clones, roughly 80% seen once. The sequences come from PBMCs, collected around atezolizumab (anti-PD-L1) treatment. Receptor source: a man between 65 and 85 years old with urothelial cancer. Both conserved end residues are trimmed from each CDR3.

>TRBJ1-6|TRBV7-3
ASSLTGGASSPLH
>TRBJ2-3|TRBV5-6
ASSLEVGGAPDTQY
>TRBJ1-1|TRBV30
AWILGTKNTEAF
>TRBJ1-1|TRBV20-1
SAGGQVAF
>TRBJ1-6|TRBV5-6
ASSGQGGSPLH
>TRBJ2-7|TRBV5-1
ASSLAQTYEQY
>TRBJ2-5|TRBV27
ASTLAGGQETQY
>TRBJ2-5|TRBV27
ASSSPGQGRETQY
>TRBJ1-5|TRBV10-3
AISPQGENQPQH
>TRBJ1-3|TRBV9
ASSGEAGEGNTIY
>TRBJ2-1|TRBV7-7
ASSPGQNNEQF
>TRBJ2-2|TRBV5-1
ASSLERGTGELF
>TRBJ2-3|TRBV6-5
ASTTSGGDTQY
>TRBJ1-3|TRBV30
ASGSGNTIY
>TRBJ1-1|TRBV5-1
ASSLAGNTEAF
>TRBJ2-1|TRBV7-2
ASSEGLTEQF
>TRBJ2-5|TRBV6-5
ASSRTVQETQY
>TRBJ2-3|TRBV27
ASSLIPGQGFTDTQY
>TRBJ1-2|TRBV6-6
ASSTVGVGTDGYT
>TRBJ1-1|TRBV2
ASRGTGRNTEAF
>TRBJ1-1|TRBV28
ASVRGGNTEAF
>TRBJ2-5|TRBV2
ASWGSSGGQMGTQY
>TRBJ1-1|TRBV6-5
ASSPAGLSNAEAF
>TRBJ1-4|TRBV4-2
ASSQVRDPNEKLF
>TRBJ1-1|TRBV6-1
ASSDTGWDTEAF
>TRBJ1-6|TRBV5-1
ASSLSPADNNSPLH
>TRBJ1-5|TRBV7-8
ASSLAQGANQPQH
>TRBJ2-1|TRBV27
ASSSGGTSGYNEQF
>TRBJ1-2|TRBV5-6
ASSLEVLLLDSPLYGYT
>TRBJ1-2|TRBV6-5
ASSRDRGGYGYT
>TRBJ2-7|TRBV28
ASSSSYEQY
>TRBJ2-5|TRBV9
ASSVEGEPLETQY
>TRBJ1-5|TRBV9
ASSVDPGRNQPQH
>TRBJ2-3|TRBV5-1
ASSLGLAGGTDTQY
>TRBJ1-1|TRBV28
ASSSPTTEAF
>TRBJ2-5|TRBV7-9
ASGQGQETQY
>TRBJ2-2|TRBV10-1
ASSEGPVTELF
>TRBJ2-3|TRBV6-6
ASTSGTDTQY
>TRBJ1-2|TRBV7-2
ASSLVLGAVAGGYT
>TRBJ1-1|TRBV19
ASSRGSANTEAF
>TRBJ1-2|TRBV4-1
ASSQAGGEGLYGYT
>TRBJ2-3|TRBV6-6
ASSYGTSGADTQY
>TRBJ1-4|TRBV27
AIMDRANEKLF
>TRBJ2-1|TRBV6-6
ASSHGQVSNEQF
>TRBJ2-2|TRBV7-7
ASSLTSGATTGELF
>TRBJ1-4|TRBV18
ASSPINEKLF
>TRBJ2-1|TRBV9
ASSVATREGNEQF
>TRBJ2-7|TRBV5-1
ASSLDRTRRDYEQY
>TRBJ2-7|TRBV11-3
ASSLELAAPWDEQY
>TRBJ2-1|TRBV7-2
ASSWRSNEQF
>TRBJ2-7|TRBV6-6
ASSATSGGTYEQY
>TRBJ2-1|TRBV7-6
ASSFSAGDEQF
>TRBJ2-7|TRBV5-1
ASSPGLAGGLSNYEQY
>TRBJ1-4|TRBV27
ASSLSRQNEKLF